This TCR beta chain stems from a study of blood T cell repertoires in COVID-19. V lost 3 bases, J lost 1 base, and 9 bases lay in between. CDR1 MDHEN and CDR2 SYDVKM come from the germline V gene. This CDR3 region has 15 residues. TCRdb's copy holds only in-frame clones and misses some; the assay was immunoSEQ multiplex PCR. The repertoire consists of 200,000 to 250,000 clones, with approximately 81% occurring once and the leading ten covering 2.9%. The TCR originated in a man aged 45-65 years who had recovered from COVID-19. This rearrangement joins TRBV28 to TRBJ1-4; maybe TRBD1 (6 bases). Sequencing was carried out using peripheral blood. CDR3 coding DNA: TGTGCCAGCAGTTTCACAGGGCTAACTAATGAAAAACTGTTTTTT. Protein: CASSFTGLTNEKLFF.